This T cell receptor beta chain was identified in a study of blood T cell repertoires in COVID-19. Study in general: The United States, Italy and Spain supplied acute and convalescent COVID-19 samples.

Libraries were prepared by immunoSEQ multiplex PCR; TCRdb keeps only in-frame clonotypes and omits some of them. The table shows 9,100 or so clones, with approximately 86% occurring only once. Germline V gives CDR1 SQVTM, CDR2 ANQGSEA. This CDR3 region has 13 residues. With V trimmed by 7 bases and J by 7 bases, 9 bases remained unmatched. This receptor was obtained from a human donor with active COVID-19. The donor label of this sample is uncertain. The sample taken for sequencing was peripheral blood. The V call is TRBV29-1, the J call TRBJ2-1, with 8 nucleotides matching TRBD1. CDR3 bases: TGCAGCGCCCTACATGGACAGGGAAATGAGCAGTTCTTC. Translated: CSALHGQGNEQFF.